Below are 6 T cell receptor beta chains sequenced from a single sample in a study of Ad26.COV2.S vaccination and SARS-CoV-2 variants. Sequenced by immunoSEQ multiplex PCR; TCRdb stores in-frame clones only, minus some. Among more than 400,000 clones listed, roughly 87% were seen once. Treatment specified: about 20 received Ad26.COV2.S at low or high dose, single or two shots; about five received placebo; per-sample allocation not given. Collection of samples fell on day 63 after the first vaccine or placebo injection. Source: peripheral blood, taken in a trial of Ad26.COV2.S vaccine versus placebo. These receptors were taken from a person between 18 and 60 years old who received the Ad26.COV2.S COVID-19 vaccine or a placebo.

The chain couples TRBV30 to TRBJ2-7; no definite D call. Germline CDR1 reads GTSNPN; CDR2 reads SVGIG (reference sequence). The CDR3 loop spans 13 amino acids. V was trimmed by 0 bases and J by 3 bases, leaving 9 bases between them. For the CDR3, the DNA is TGTGCCTGGAGTGTAACCTTGAACTACGAGCAGTACTTC. Amino acid sequence: CAWSVTLNYEQYF.

The gene calls are TRBV28 and TRBJ2-5; 10 nucleotides agree with TRBD1. Germline V CDR1 and CDR2: MDHEN, SYDVKM. V lost 6 bases, J lost 4 bases, and 8 bases stayed unmatched. The CDR3 covers 15 residues. In DNA form, the CDR3 reads TGTGCCAGCAGCCCTCACCGGACAGGGGGAGAGACCCAGTACTTC. Its translation: CASSPHRTGGETQYF.

This chain connects TRBV5-6 to TRBJ1-3; 8 bases are a match to TRBD1. V lost 2 bases to trimming and J lost 0 bases; unmatched junction nucleotides: 7. The CDR3 consists of 17 residues. CDR1 SGHDT and CDR2 YYEEEE come from the germline V gene. The CDR3, as DNA: TGTGCCAGCAGCTTCTCAGGGGGCCTCGTCTCTGGAAACACCATATATTTT. Protein product: CASSFSGGLVSGNTIYF.

The chain uses TRBV2 and TRBJ2-5, with a possible D match to TRBD1 (6 bases). The V and J ends lost 7 bases and 4 bases respectively, with 10 bases between them. The CDR3 length is 12 residues. Germline V lookup: CDR1 SNHLY, CDR2 FYNNEI. As DNA, the CDR3 is TGTGCCAGCATCGGCAGGGGAGAGACCCAGTACTTC. It codes for CASIGRGETQYF.

V and J are TRBV27 and TRBJ1-5; 9 bases align to TRBD1. The length of the CDR3 is 15 residues. The germline gives CDR1 MNHEY, CDR2 SMNVEV (reference sequence). V gave up 5 bases and J gave up 5 bases; unmatched junction bases: 7. CDR3 nucleotide sequence: TGTGCCAGCAGTAAACAACAGGGGGCTGATCAGCCCCAGCATTTT. This sequence encodes CASSKQQGADQPQHF.

The chain employs TRBV7-8 and TRBJ1-1; D possibly corresponds to TRBD1 (5 bases). The V end was cut by 5 bases, the J end by 0 bases, with 10 bases between. The CDR3 length is 14 residues. Germline CDR1 SGHVS, CDR2 FQNEAQ. CDR3 bases: TGTGCCAGCAGCAAACAGGCAATGAACACTGAAGCTTTCTTT. This translates into CASSKQAMNTEAFF.